This T cell receptor beta chain was captured by sequencing in a study of T cell repertoires in cytomegalovirus infection. TCRdb fed the reads into MiXCR, producing one record per CDR3 protein. The table has approximately 76,000 distinct CDR3 sequences, under 30% seen once. Germline V gene lookup returns CDR1 LNHDA and CDR2 SQIVND (reference sequence). This CDR3 spans 17 amino acids. V shed 0 bases and J 1 base; nucleotides not matched to a gene: 6. Comment on this clonotype: Its antigen is not identified.

This clonotype was obtained from a human donor in good health (CMV status not recorded). Some clones in this sample may be carry-over from other donors' samples. This material consisted of CD8+ T cells from cultured PBMCs, taken from culture after CMV antigen stimulation. The chain is built from TRBV19 and TRBJ1-1; 9 nucleotides agree with TRBD1. The CDR3 loop is CASSIDGRTGANTEAFF. Here the CDR3 DNA reads TGTGCCAGTAGTATAGATGGGAGGACAGGGGCGAACACTGAAGCTTTCTTT.